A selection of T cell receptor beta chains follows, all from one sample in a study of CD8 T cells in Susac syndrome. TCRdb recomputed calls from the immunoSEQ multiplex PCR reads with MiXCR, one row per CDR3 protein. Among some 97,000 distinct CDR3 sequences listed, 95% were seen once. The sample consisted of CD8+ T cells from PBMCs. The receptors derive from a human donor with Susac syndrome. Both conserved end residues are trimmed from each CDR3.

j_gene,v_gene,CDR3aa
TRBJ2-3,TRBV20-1,SASVEVDTQY
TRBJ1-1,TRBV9,ASSLEGTGGSDTEAF
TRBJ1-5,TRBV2,ASTISNQPQH
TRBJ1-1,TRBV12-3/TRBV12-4,ASSGAGQGFTEAF
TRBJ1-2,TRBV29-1,SVDRANYGYT
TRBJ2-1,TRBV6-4,ASSDGGGAREQF
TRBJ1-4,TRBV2,ASTPGNKLF
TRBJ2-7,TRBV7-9,ASSSLGGDIGEQY
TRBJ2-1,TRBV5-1,ASSRSSYNEQF
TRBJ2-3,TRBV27,ASSSKRGGDTQY
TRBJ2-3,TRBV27,ASSLETSTDTQY
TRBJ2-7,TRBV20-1,SALTGSSYEQY
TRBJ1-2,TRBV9,ASSSNLEGYT
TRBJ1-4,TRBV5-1,ASSSQGNNEKLF
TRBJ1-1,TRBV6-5,ASTGAENTEAF
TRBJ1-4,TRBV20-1,SARDLFRGREKLF
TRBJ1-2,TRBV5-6,ASSVVLANYGYT
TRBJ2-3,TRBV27,ASSSGQGTDTQY
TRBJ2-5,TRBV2,ASTLAPQY
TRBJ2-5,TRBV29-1,SVDADRDQETQY
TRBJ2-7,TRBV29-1,SVGGGDEQY
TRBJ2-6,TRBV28,ASRNPGANVLT
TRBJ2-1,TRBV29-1,SVEWYGNEQF
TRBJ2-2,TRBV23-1,ASSHPVPRSKTVGELF
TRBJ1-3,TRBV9,ASSVEVEGNTIY
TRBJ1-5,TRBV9,ASSPTESNQPQH
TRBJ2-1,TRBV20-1,SAEPTGLEFSEQF
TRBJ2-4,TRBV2,ASSEPGMGDIQY
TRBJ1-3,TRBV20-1,SAETGSENTIY
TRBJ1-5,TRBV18,ASSPDRGRNQPQH
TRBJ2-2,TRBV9,ASSVGREAPGELF
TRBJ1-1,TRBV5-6,ASSLRANTEAF
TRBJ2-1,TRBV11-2,ASSSPGLAPYNEQF
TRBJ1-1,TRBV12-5,ASGFQGSGTEAF
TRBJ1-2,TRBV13,ASSLGPISYGYT
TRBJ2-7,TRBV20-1,SASIGTGTYEQY
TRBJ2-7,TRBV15,ATRRTGGYEQY
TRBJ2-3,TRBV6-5,ASSYTRGGGVTYTQY
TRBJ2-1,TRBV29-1,SVDDQGARQF